Sequencing of this T cell receptor beta chain was carried out in a study of T cell repertoires in cytomegalovirus infection. Trimming removed 4 bases from V and 5 bases from J; junction bases left unmatched: 7. This CDR3 region has 15 residues. Per germline, CDR1 SEHNR and CDR2 FQNEAQ (reference sequence). This clonotype showed up many times. TCRdb re-called the reads with MiXCR, one entry per CDR3 protein. The profile shows about 320,000 distinct CDR3 sequences, around a tenth of them singletons. This receptor was obtained from a human donor in good health (CMV status not recorded). Some clones in this sample may be carry-over from other donors' samples. The chain has TRBV7-9 and TRBJ2-5, with 10 bases fitting TRBD1. The sequencing sample was made of PBMCs. In DNA, the CDR3 is TGTGCCAGCAGCTCGACAGGGGGCGCGAGGGAGACCCAGTACTTC. Protein sequence: CASSSTGGARETQYF.